This T cell receptor beta chain was captured in a study of blood T cell repertoires in COVID-19. Study-level background: The origin of the acute and convalescent COVID-19 samples was the United States, Italy and Spain. In each case, the material was cDNA or gDNA derived from T cells, B-cell-depleted T cells, or PBMCs.

Under the authors' procedure: Scientists estimated how many nucleated cells there were by amplifying reference gene primers. Produced via immunoSEQ multiplex PCR; TCRdb's table is partial and in-frame only. The V and J calls and clone size were taken over from that table, and D and trimming were inferred from the DNA. The repertoire includes approximately 240,000 clones, 85% of them detected once, and around 6.5% sits in the top ten. The germline V and J ends were trimmed by 9 bases and 0 bases, with 20 bases remaining between them. Germline V gene lookup returns CDR1 LNHDA and CDR2 SQIVND (reference sequence). The CDR3 length is 16 residues.

The TCR originated in a woman aged 55-69 years with active or convalescent COVID-19. The chain has TRBV19 and TRBJ1-1, with D unclear. What was sequenced was peripheral blood. CDR3 sequence (DNA): TGTGCCAGCAGTTACCGATCTGAGGCCATGAACACTGAAGCTTTCTTT. It yields the protein CASSYRSEAMNTEAFF. Full variable domain (outside the CDR3, taken from reference TRBV19 and TRBJ1-1): DGGITQSPKYLFRKEGQNVTLSCEQNLNHDAMYWYRQDPGQGLRLIYYSQIVNDFQKGDIAEGYSVSREKKESFPLTVTSAQKNPTAFYLCASSYRSEAMNTEAFFGQGTRLTVV.